This TCR beta chain was sequenced during a study of T cells in Graves' hyperthyroidism and ophthalmopathy (dated by TCRdb to between 2018 and 2020). Regarding the research as a whole: Peripheral blood was collected at initial diagnosis, before any treatment. TCR V-J signatures able to tell the groups apart were searched for in a discovery cohort of 100 patients, of whom 43 had Graves' ophthalmopathy and around 58 had stable Graves' hyperthyroidism. Whether ophthalmopathy could be predicted prospectively was tested in an independent validation cohort made up of fewer than 20 hyperthyroidism patients plus 17 patients who later progressed to ophthalmopathy. The 100 discovery patients were randomly split 7:3 into training and test sets. Thyroid tissue and blood T-cell repertoires from about 6 Graves' hyperthyroidism patients were also compared in the study. After sampling, hyperthyroidism patients received methimazole starting at 30 mg daily, and ophthalmopathy patients received high-dose intravenous methylprednisolone. According to the paper, TCR Vbeta CDR3 sequencing was carried out on 120 to 150 peripheral blood samples, which came from fewer than 50 ophthalmopathy, roughly 75 hyperthyroidism and about 17 progressor patients. Here is what the overall study found, with its caveats: No statistical method was used to set the sample size in advance, and investigators knew the group allocation. During validation, the model predicted progression to ophthalmopathy a median of about 6.5 months ahead of onset, with almost 71% sensitivity and around 73% specificity. Blood samples also contained most of the expanded thyroid clonotypes (frequency above 0.001), which suggests that blood repertoires may reflect thyroid immune responses. Ophthalmopathy was separated from stable hyperthyroidism by a 13 V-J signature model, with 85% to 90% sensitivity and about 81% specificity obtained in cross-validation and 80%/75% obtained in testing.

Hyperthyroidism patients were aged 18 to 65 years and newly diagnosed, with disease duration of less than 2 months. The study excluded patients with uncontrolled infections, other autoimmune diseases, pregnancy or lactation. Clinical symptoms, serum thyroxine and TRAb, thyroid ultrasound, and orbital computed tomography formed the basis for the diagnoses. Blood from progressor patients was drawn when they were first diagnosed with hyperthyroidism, before any ophthalmopathy symptoms appeared. Ficoll-Paque density gradient centrifugation was used to isolate PBMCs from about 10 ml of fresh peripheral blood. Progressor patients were first diagnosed with Graves' hyperthyroidism and then developed ophthalmopathy during follow-up. Total RNA was extracted with Trizol reagent, and quality was checked on an Agilent 2100 Bioanalyzer. Measured from the cysteine to the phenylalanine, the CDR3 is 13 residues long. The entry retains the CDR3 DNA only, 39 bases that are in frame from base 1. The germline V gene (reference sequence) gives CDR1 as DFQATT and CDR2 as SNEGSKA. Trimming removed 8 bases from V and 0 bases from J; the gene matches leave 3 bases unexplained.

TCR beta CDR3 regions were amplified from RNA transcripts. A first-round RT-PCR of the TCR CDR3 used the HTBI primer set with the Qiagen OneStep RT-PCR kit. Libraries were constructed in a second round of multiplex PCR, after which size selection and purification were performed. Sequencing of the libraries was done on an Illumina HiSeq2000 using paired-end 100 bp reads. Turning to the authors' computational methods: Raw data were processed with SOAPnuke, discarding reads with adapters, uncalled bases, mean Phred below 15, or no exact constant-primer or identifier match. COPE v1.2.5 was used to merge high-quality paired reads, and clonotypes were defined as unique nucleotide sequences. Clonotypes were aligned to IMGT TRBV, TRBD and TRBJ reference segments using MiTCR v1.1. Only V-J combinations with frequency above 0.0001, covering roughly 99% of repertoires, were analysed. A TCS score was defined as the ratio of F50 (clonal expansion) to E x V (chaos), with BLOSUM62-based TCRdist applied between CDR3 peptides within each V-J. Welch's t-statistics and random forest reduced 500 to 650 V-J features to around 14, which were used in a naive Bayes classifier (R e1071). TCRdb redid the processing of the public reads, applying fastp at Q25 and MiXCR, and retained in-frame beta chains. When rows share a CDR3 protein, they turn into one entry using the most common DNA and genes. None of the V and J calls come from the authors' own analysis; TCRdb made them. For this sample there are roughly 160,000 distinct CDR3 sequences; 8% to 9.5% appear just once. The ten largest clones represent around 20% of the sample.

This clonotype was picked up many times. Its antigen is still unknown. Per-base qualities were not stored, and no clone one base away is much larger. This TCR came from a woman aged 18-29 years with Graves' hyperthyroidism that later progressed to Graves' ophthalmopathy. Recombination connected TRBV20-1 to TRBJ2-5; 10 nucleotides in the junction match TRBD2. The specimen sequenced was blood. Here the CDR3 is given as CSSLAGDQETQYF. Here is the DNA: TGCAGTTCGCTAGCGGGAGACCAAGAGACCCAGTACTTC.